The rows below give T cell receptor beta chains drawn from one sample of a study of blood T cells in healthy people across ages. TCRdb recomputed calls from the 5' RACE reads with MiXCR, one row per CDR3 protein. Of fewer than 2,000,000 distinct CDR3 sequences in the sample, roughly a third were seen once. Sequencing was carried out using blood. These receptors all come from a woman aged 30 to 39 in good health. The CDR3 runs from the conserved cysteine through the conserved F or W. The order of the fields is V gene, clone size, D gene, J gene, CDR3 protein, CDR3 DNA. A D gene is named only where the DNA matches it firmly. Some rows have no size entry. The others give once, few or many, or a class for an expanded clone.

>TRBV7-9|few|TRBD1|TRBJ1-2
CASRPTGSHPYNYGYTF
TGTGCCAGCAGACCGACAGGGAGTCATCCCTATAACTATGGCTACACCTTC
>TRBV5-5|.|.|TRBJ2-7
CASSLAPGAPYEQYF
TGTGCCAGCAGCTTGGCGCCAGGGGCCCCCTACGAGCAGTACTTC
>TRBV9|few|.|TRBJ1-1
CASSVVTGSDTEAFF
TGTGCCAGCAGCGTAGTGACCGGTAGCGATACTGAAGCTTTCTTT
>TRBV7-9|few|TRBD2|TRBJ2-1
CASSHPSLAGGSSSYNEQFF
TGTGCCAGCAGCCACCCCTCCCTTGCGGGGGGGAGCTCCTCCTACAATGAGCAGTTCTTC
>TRBV13|few|.|TRBJ2-7
CASTPTHEQYF
TGTGCCAGCACCCCGACCCACGAGCAGTACTTC
>TRBV6-5|once|TRBD2|TRBJ2-7
CASSGPGGYEQYF
TGTGCCAGCAGTGGACCGGGGGGGTACGAGCAGTACTTC
>TRBV27|.|TRBD2|TRBJ2-3
CASSSSGSPDTQYF
TGTGCCAGCAGTTCCAGCGGGAGCCCAGATACGCAGTATTTT
>TRBV18|few|TRBD2|TRBJ2-7
CASSPPTSSRDEQYF
TGTGCCAGCTCACCACCGACTAGCTCGCGGGACGAGCAGTACTTC
>TRBV20-1|.|.|TRBJ2-3
CSARARGGTNTQYF
TGCAGTGCTAGAGCGCGCGGCGGGACGAATACGCAGTATTTT
>TRBV18|.|.|TRBJ1-2
CASSPSSNYGNTF
TGTGCCAGCTCACCAAGCTCTAACTATGGCAACACCTTC
>TRBV11-1|few|.|TRBJ2-3
CASSPGQTRQYF
TGTGCCAGCAGCCCCGGACAGACACGGCAGTATTTT